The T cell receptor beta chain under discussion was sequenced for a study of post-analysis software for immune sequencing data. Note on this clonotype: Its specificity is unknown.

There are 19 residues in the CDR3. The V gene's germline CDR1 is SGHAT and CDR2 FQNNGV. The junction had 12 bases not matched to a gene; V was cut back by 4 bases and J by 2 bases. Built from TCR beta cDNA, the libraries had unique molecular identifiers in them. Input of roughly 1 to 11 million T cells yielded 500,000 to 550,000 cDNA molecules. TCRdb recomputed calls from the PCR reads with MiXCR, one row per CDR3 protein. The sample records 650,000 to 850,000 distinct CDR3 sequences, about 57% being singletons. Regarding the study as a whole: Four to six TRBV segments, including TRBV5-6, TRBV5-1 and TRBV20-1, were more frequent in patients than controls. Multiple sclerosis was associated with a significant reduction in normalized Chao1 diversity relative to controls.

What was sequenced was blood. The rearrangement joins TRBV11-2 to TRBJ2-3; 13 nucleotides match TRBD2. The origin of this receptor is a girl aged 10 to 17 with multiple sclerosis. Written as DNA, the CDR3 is TGTGCCAGCAGCTCTAGCGCCTCTGGGACTAGCGGGGCCACAGATACGCAGTATTTT. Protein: CASSSSASGTSGATDTQYF.